This T cell receptor beta chain was sequenced in a study of early T cells in non-severe SARS-CoV-2 infection. About the study: Bulk RNA isolated from unsorted whole blood underwent sequencing; chains were not paired.

This clonotype occurred many times. Its matching antigen is unknown. This CDR3 is 16 amino acids long. Trimming shortened V by 4 bases and J by 0 bases, and 13 bases separated the two germline ends. Germline CDR1 and CDR2: SQVTM and ANQGSEA. Study-level results: A preference for anti-spike CD8 responses marked VDJdb matching, which missed private and CD4 specificities.

The TCR library protocol attached unique molecular identifiers to the individual cDNA molecules. A single record per CDR3 protein comes from TCRdb applying MiXCR to the 5' RACE reads. This table has over 100,000 distinct CDR3 sequences, less than 15% appearing once. The sequence was collected from an adult who was a healthcare worker with PCR-confirmed SARS-CoV-2 infection or an uninfected control (not recorded which). The material sequenced was whole blood. This chain links TRBV29-1 with TRBJ2-6; D might be TRBD2 (5 bases). The CDR3, as DNA: TGCAGCGTTGCCCAGCGGAGCCGCTCTGGGGCCAACGTCCTGACTTTC. This encodes CSVAQRSRSGANVLTF.